This entry concerns a single T cell receptor (beta chain). This clone occurred once. Its antigen remains undetermined. No per-base quality is available; no much larger clone lies one base away. The data originate from a study of cytomegalovirus exposure and HLA in healthy donors (dated 2017 in TCRdb). For the wider study: In an earlier analysis of roughly 500 of the donors, 276 Gb of sequence data and 120 million or so unique TCR beta sequences from 180 million or so T cells were reported. An early release that covered about 600 HLA-typed donors contained approximately 300 gigabases of sequencing data and about 84 million unique TCR sequences. Among the roughly 400 genotyped donors, around 81% belonged to the genetic ancestry cluster associated with self-reported Caucasian donors. The study aimed to test whether cataloging public T cell receptors could reveal signatures of past pathogen exposure. The study used immunosequencing to profile the T cell repertoires of approximately 650 subjects and linked those repertoires to cytomegalovirus serostatus. A separate validation cohort of 100 to 150 different subjects was used in addition to the roughly 670-subject first cohort. To predict cytomegalovirus infection status, the study brought together high-throughput TCR immunosequencing, statistical association of individual TCRs with disease status, and machine learning. To study patterns of TCR occurrence, a later analysis re-analyzed previously published TCR beta repertoires from several hundred donors and added high-resolution HLA genotyping. In the later analysis, no new phenotypic data were used to find candidate immune exposures; instead, reliance was placed on TCR beta sequences and their occurrence across donors. An earlier analysis of a few hundred of the donors applied high-throughput TCR beta sequencing to assess whether each TCR beta V gene segment acted as functional or pseudogenic. Donor age, sex, ethnicity and CMV serostatus were compiled alongside the repertoire data. A later genetic analysis used genome-wide SNP genotypes for about 60% of the roughly 670 donors, treating that subset as a discovery cohort. Every repertoire in the discovery cohort had been generated on one and the same sequencing platform. Class I and class II HLA loci were covered by the typing at four-digit resolution. The number of typed donors differed by locus: about 620-640 for A, B, C, DRB1 and DQB1; roughly 510 for DQA1; some 610 for DPA1; and 400 to 480 for DPB1. Roughly 5 DR-DQ haplotypes were handled as single units for association and clustering because linkage in the cohort was strong. Across some 400 genotyped donors of the cohort, an average of about 240,000 unique TCR beta nucleotide sequences per donor were sequenced, and about a sixth of those sequences were non-productive.

Here is what the overall study found, with its caveats: According to a later genetic analysis, donors in an Asian-associated ancestry cluster had fewer N-insertions in productive TCRs than the approximately 690-donor mean. The sequencing pipeline was judged likely to have produced a cluster of highly shared sequence variants as a technical artifact. The study listed around 160 TCR beta chains as associated with cytomegalovirus. Because HLA typing was missing for some donors at each locus, association tests included only the typed subset. A later genetic analysis associated a missense DCLRE1C variant with V-gene and J-gene trimming of TCR beta chains, and an independent cohort replicated the association. The classifier was reported to diagnose cytomegalovirus status with high specificity and sensitivity in both the original cohort and the validation cohort. A further reported finding was that TCR beta sequences accurately predicted the HLA-A and HLA-B alleles for most subjects in the first cohort. In a later analysis, HLA-associated TCR beta chains showed more clonal expansion and lower generation probabilities than non-associated chains that were equally common. An earlier analysis of approximately 590 of the donors showed that most TCR beta V segments appeared in productive rearrangements either about 87% or about 30% of the time, which broadly matched IMGT annotations. In vitro tests confirmed that three of the cytomegalovirus-associated TCR beta chains recognize cytomegalovirus antigens. At a false discovery rate of 0.05, a later analysis linked about 17,000 TCR beta sequences to specific HLA alleles. In a later analysis, most CMV-associated TCR beta chains were found to appear HLA-restricted, with HLA associations seemingly driven largely by CMV exposure. Assigning TCR associations to individual alleles was difficult when HLA alleles, especially DR and DQ, strongly co-occurred. According to a later analysis, parvovirus B19, influenza, CMV and Epstein-Barr virus appeared linked to several top co-occurrence clusters. The 87-base-pair reads could not distinguish some IMGT-functional V segments, including TRBV6-2 and TRBV6-3, so those segments were excluded. The authors suggested that the approach could potentially be extended to other disease states and immunological phenotypes. The cohort was sequenced for TCR beta chains only, and without alpha or paired-chain data the features that could be detected were limited. Because counts were too low, roughly 16 rarely observed V segments, including chromosome 9 orphons, were excluded from the earlier analysis of roughly 580 of the donors. Linkage disequilibrium might explain the correlated functional status among segregating V segments, but an unknown experimental factor could not be ruled out. Presence/absence analyses assumed roughly uniform sequencing depth across donors, an assumption that may not hold. In a later analysis, the rate of TCR association differed among HLA loci, with DRB1 alleles having the most associated TCRs and HLA-C alleles having the fewest. CMV serostatus was the only immune exposure information available for the cohort. Across donors, most TCR sequences were observed very rarely, whereas some public TCRs were present in many individuals.

The cohort was made up of about 670 healthy bone marrow donors. At the time of sampling, every cohort member was nominally healthy, though immune exposures that went unrecorded were likely present. The donor was CMV seronegative and was included in the group of hundreds of seronegative cohort members. A peripheral blood sample was provided by each donor, and peripheral blood mononuclear cells were used for TCR beta sequencing. The Qiagen DNeasy Blood Extraction Kit was used to extract genomic DNA from the blood cell samples. Receptor libraries were prepared by the immunoSEQ multiplex PCR assay. The multiplex PCR relied on a mix of 60 forward primers for TCR Vbeta segments and 13 reverse primers for TCR Jbeta segments. A multiplex PCR assay on genomic DNA amplified the CDR3 region of rearranged TCR beta genes. The Illumina HiSeq System was used to sequence the amplified TCR beta libraries as 87-base-pair reads. As for the original processing: Across the roughly 600 repertoires, a later analysis counted approximately 75 million unique TCR beta chains, around 10 million of which were shared by at least two donors. Raw reads were error-corrected and collapsed into unique sequences with a nearest-neighbor algorithm that merged closely related sequences to remove PCR and sequencing errors. To assign V, D and J gene segments, CDR3 sequences were aligned to IMGT reference sequences. Each retained sequence needed at least a six-nucleotide match to both a V gene segment and a J gene segment. A rearrangement was called productive if the CDR3 had no stop codons and remained in frame with V and J, and every other rearrangement was called non-productive. CDR3 was defined according to IMGT convention as the region running from the second conserved V-encoded cysteine to the conserved J-encoded phenylalanine. The earlier analysis of 550 to 650 of the donors excluded any sequence lacking an unambiguous match to a single V gene segment. In an earlier analysis of some 590 of the donors, V segments were called functional above 56.7% productive rearrangements and were called segregating when the between-donor standard deviation exceeded 5%. A statistical classification framework was built for diagnosing cytomegalovirus status from the catalog of TCR beta chain sequences. V and J gene assignment, in a later analysis, came from comparing TCR nucleotide sequences with IMGT/GENE-DB human TR gene sequences. The TCRdist pipeline was used in a later analysis to assign CDR3 sequences and most-parsimonious VDJ recombination scenarios. In a later analysis, each TCR beta chain was defined by its CDR3 amino acid sequence together with its V-gene family, and reads without a unique V-gene family were excluded. To address suspected cross-contamination and a sequencing artifact, a later analysis removed some 620 highly shared, low-generation-probability nucleotide sequences. A later analysis calculated a clonal expansion index for each public chain from normalized within-repertoire ranks of inferred template counts. In a later analysis, generation probabilities were computed using a VDJ recombination model fitted to out-of-frame rearrangements, and the results were checked against IGoR. Hypergeometric tests were used in a later analysis to score TCR-TCR, TCR-HLA and TCR-CMV co-occurrence, with a repertoire-size bias correction applied to the TCR pairs. False discovery rates were estimated in a later analysis by permuting HLA or CMV assignments 20 times. A later analysis grouped co-occurring TCRs with DBSCAN, adding TCRdist sequence similarity when clustering within HLA-allele-positive subsets. For co-occurrence clustering, repertoires with fewer than 30,000 or more than 120,000 public chains were excluded, along with a handful of repertoires with anomalous nucleotide sharing. As stored in TCRdb, this immuneACCESS dataset retains in-frame rearrangements with V and J assigned. A fraction of the clones does not appear; measured against another copy, unresolved V genes explain less than half of the discrepancy, and the remainder lacks a known reason. The V and J calls and clone size were taken over from that table, and D and trimming were inferred from the DNA. The table for this sample lists around 190,000 clones; approximately 86% of them were counted only once. The ten largest clones capture roughly 1.9% of the sample.

CDR1 SEHNR and CDR2 FQNEAQ were looked up in the germline V gene (reference sequence). The trim is 0 bases for V and 4 bases for J, with a gap of 6 bases between the germline ends. The CDR3 sequence holds 13 residues, the cysteine and phenylalanine included. Only CDR3 DNA remains: 39 bases, in frame from the first base. The sequenced sample consisted of PBMCs. Recombination joined TRBV7-9 with TRBJ1-1; the D gene cannot be resolved reliably. This TCR was sampled from a woman younger than 30 in good health and CMV-seronegative. At the DNA level, the sequence is TGTGCCAGCAGCTTAGCGCGGGCCACTGAAGCTTTCTTT. Its protein is CASSLARATEAFF.